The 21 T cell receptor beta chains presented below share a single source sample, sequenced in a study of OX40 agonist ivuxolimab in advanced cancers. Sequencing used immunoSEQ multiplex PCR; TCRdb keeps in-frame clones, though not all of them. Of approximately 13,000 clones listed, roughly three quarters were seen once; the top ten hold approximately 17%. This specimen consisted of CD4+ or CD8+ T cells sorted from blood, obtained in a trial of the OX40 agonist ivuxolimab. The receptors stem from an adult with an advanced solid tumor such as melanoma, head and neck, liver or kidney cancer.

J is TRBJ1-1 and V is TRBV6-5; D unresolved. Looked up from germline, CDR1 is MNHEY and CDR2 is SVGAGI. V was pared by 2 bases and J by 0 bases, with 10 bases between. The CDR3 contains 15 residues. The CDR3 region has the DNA TGTGCCAGCAGTTACGACGCAGGCTTGAACACTGAAGCTTTCTTT. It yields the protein CASSYDAGLNTEAFF.

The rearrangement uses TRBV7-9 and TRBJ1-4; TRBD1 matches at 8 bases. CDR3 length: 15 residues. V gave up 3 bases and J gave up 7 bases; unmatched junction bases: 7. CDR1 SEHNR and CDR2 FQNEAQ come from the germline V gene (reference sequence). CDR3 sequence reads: CASSFSDRGTEKLFF. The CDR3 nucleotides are TGTGCCAGCAGCTTCTCCGACAGGGGCACTGAAAAACTGTTTTTT.

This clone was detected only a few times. CDR3 region: CASSTYTGAHEAFF. The DNA of the CDR3 is TGTGCCAGCAGCACCTACACAGGGGCTCATGAAGCTTTCTTT. The J gene is TRBJ1-1, the V gene TRBV7-2; 7 bases align to TRBD1. The V gene end was trimmed by 5 bases and the J gene end by 7 bases; junction bases not matched to a gene: 10. CDR1 is SGHTA, CDR2 FQGNSA, per germline. The CDR3 is 14 residues long.

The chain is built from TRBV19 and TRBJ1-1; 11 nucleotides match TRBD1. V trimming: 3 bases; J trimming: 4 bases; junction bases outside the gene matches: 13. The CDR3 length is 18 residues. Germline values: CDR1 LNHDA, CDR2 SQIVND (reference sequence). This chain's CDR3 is CASSIGLTGTGGRTEAFF. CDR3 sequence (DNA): TGTGCCAGTAGTATCGGACTGACCGGGACAGGGGGGCGCACTGAAGCTTTCTTT.

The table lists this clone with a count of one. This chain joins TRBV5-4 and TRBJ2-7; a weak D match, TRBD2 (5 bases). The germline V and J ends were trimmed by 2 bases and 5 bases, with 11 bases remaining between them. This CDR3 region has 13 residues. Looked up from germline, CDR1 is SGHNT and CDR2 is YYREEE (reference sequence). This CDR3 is CASSFLSGDEQYF. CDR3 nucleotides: TGTGCCAGCAGCTTTCTGTCCGGGGACGAGCAGTACTTC. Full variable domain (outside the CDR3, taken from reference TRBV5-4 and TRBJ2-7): ETGVTQSPTHLIKTRGQQVTLRCSSQSGHNTVSWYQQALGQGPQFIFQYYREEENGRGNFPPRFSGLQFPNYSSELNVNALELDDSALYLCASSFLSGDEQYFGPGTRLTVT.

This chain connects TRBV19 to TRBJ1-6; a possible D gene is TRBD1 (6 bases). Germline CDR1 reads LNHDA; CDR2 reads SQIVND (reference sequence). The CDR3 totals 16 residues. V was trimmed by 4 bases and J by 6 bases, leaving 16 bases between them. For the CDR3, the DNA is TGTGCCAGTAGTAACCCGAGACAGGAGTTTAATTCACCCCTCCACTTT. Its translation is CASSNPRQEFNSPLHF.

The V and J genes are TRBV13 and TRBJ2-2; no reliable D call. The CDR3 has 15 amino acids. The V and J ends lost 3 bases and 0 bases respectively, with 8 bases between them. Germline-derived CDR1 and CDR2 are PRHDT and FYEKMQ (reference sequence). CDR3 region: CASSFETSNTGELFF. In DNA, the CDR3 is TGTGCCAGCAGCTTCGAGACTTCGAACACCGGGGAGCTGTTTTTT.

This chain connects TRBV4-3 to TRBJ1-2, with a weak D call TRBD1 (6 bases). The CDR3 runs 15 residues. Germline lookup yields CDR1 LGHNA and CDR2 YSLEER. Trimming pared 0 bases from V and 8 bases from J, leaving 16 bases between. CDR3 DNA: TGCGCCAGCAGCCAAGATGGGGGCGCCCCTGGAGGCTACACCTTC. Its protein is CASSQDGGAPGGYTF.

This CDR3 reads CASSLGFSYEQYF. CDR3 coding DNA: TGTGCCAGCAGCTTGGGGTTCAGCTACGAGCAGTACTTC. J is TRBJ2-7 and V is TRBV7-6; unclear D gene. Trimming left V 3 bases short and J 3 bases short, with 9 bases between. Germline CDR1 reads SGHVS; CDR2 reads FNYEAQ. The CDR3 length is 13 residues. Drawing the rest from reference TRBV7-6 and TRBJ2-7, the complete variable domain is GAGVSQSPRYKVTKRGQDVALRCDPISGHVSLYWYRQALGQGPEFLTYFNYEAQQDKSGLPNDRFSAERPEGSISTLTIQRTEQRDSAMYRCASSLGFSYEQYFGPGTRLTVT.

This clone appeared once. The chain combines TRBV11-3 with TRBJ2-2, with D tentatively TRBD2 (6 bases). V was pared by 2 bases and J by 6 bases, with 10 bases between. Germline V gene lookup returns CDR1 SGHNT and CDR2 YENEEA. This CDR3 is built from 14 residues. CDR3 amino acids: CASSLHGGAGELFF. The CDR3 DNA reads TGTGCCAGCAGCTTACACGGGGGTGCCGGGGAGCTGTTTTTT.

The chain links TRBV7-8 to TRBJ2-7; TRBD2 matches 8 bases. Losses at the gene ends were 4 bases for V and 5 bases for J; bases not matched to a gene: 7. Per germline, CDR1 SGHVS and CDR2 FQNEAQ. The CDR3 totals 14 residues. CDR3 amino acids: CASSSGTRGDEQYF. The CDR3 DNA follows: TGTGCCAGCAGCTCCGGGACTAGAGGGGACGAGCAGTACTTC. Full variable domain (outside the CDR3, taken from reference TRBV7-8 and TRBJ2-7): GAGVSQSPRYKVAKRGQDVALRCDPISGHVSLFWYQQALGQGPEFLTYFQNEAQLDKSGLPSDRFFAERPEGSVSTLKIQRTQQEDSAVYLCASSSGTRGDEQYFGPGTRLTVT.

The CDR3 region has the DNA TGTGCCAGCTCCAAGGCGGGGGGCAATCAGCCCCAGCATTTT. Translation: CASSKAGGNQPQHF. The chain uses TRBV6-6 and TRBJ1-5; the D gene is possibly TRBD1 (5 bases). The CDR3 length is 14 residues. CDR1 and CDR2 from the germline V gene are MNHNY and SVGAGI (reference sequence). Trimming cost V 8 bases and J 2 bases, with 13 bases left between them.

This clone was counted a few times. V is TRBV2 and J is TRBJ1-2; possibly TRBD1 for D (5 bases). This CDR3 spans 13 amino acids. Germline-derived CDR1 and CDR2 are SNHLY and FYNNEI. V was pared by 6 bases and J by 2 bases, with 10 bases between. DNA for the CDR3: TGTGCCAGCAGCCCGACAGAGAACTATGGCTACACCTTC. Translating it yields CASSPTENYGYTF. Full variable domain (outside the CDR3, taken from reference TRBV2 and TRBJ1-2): EPEVTQTPSHQVTQMGQEVILRCVPISNHLYFYWYRQILGQKVEFLVSFYNNEISEKSEIFDDQFSVERPDGSNFTLKIRSTKLEDSAMYFCASSPTENYGYTFGSGTRLTVV.

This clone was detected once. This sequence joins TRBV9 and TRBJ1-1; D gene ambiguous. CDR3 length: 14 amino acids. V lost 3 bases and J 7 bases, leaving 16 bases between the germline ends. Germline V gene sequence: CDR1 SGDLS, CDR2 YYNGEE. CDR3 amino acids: CASSDRAGVGEAFF. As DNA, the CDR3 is TGTGCCAGCAGCGATAGGGCTGGGGTCGGTGAAGCTTTCTTT.

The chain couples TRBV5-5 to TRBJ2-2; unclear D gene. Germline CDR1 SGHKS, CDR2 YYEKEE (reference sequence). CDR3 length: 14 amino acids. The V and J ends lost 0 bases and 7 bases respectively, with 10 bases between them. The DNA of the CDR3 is TGTGCCAGCAGCTTGGGAGTCTCAGACGGGGAGCTGTTTTTT. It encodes CASSLGVSDGELFF.

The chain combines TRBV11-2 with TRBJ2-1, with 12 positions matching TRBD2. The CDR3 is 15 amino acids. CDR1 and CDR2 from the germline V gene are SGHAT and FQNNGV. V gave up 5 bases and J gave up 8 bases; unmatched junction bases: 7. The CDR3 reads CASSLRTSGAYEQFF. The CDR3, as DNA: TGTGCCAGCAGCCTACGGACTAGCGGGGCTTATGAGCAGTTCTTC.

The CDR3 protein is CASSGNRDRGQTNTGELFF. For the CDR3, the DNA is TGTGCCAGCAGCGGAAACCGGGACAGGGGCCAGACGAACACCGGGGAGCTGTTTTTT. The rearrangement links TRBV9 to TRBJ2-2; 10 bases agree with TRBD1. Germline assignment: CDR1 SGDLS and CDR2 YYNGEE. After removal of 3 bases from V and 0 bases from J, the junction contained 11 bases not matched to a gene. CDR3 length: 19 residues.

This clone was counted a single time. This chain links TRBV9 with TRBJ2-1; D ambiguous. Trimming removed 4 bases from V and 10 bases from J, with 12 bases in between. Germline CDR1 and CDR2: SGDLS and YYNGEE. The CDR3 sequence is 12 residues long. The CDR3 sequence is CASSPTSGEQFF. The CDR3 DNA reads TGTGCCAGCAGCCCCACCTCCGGGGAGCAGTTCTTC.

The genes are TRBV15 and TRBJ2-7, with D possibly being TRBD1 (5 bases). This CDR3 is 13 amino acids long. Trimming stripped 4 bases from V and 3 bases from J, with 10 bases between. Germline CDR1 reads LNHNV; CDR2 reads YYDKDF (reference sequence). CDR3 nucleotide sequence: TGTGCCACCAGCATTGGGGCCCTCTACGAGCAGTACTTC. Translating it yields CATSIGALYEQYF.

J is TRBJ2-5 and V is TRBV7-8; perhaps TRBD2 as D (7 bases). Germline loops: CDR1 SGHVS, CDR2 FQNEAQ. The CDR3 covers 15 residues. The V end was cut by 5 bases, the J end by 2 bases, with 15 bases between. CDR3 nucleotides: TGTGCCAGCAGCCCCTTGGGGGGGCGACAAGAGACCCAGTACTTC. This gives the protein CASSPLGGRQETQYF.

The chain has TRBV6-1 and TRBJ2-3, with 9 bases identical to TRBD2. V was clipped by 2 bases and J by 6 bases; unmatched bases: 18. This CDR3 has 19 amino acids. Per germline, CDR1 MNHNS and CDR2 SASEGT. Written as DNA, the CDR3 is TGTGCCAGCAGTGAATGGCTAGCGGGGACTTCTTCAGCTGCGGATACGCAGTATTTT. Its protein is CASSEWLAGTSSAADTQYF.